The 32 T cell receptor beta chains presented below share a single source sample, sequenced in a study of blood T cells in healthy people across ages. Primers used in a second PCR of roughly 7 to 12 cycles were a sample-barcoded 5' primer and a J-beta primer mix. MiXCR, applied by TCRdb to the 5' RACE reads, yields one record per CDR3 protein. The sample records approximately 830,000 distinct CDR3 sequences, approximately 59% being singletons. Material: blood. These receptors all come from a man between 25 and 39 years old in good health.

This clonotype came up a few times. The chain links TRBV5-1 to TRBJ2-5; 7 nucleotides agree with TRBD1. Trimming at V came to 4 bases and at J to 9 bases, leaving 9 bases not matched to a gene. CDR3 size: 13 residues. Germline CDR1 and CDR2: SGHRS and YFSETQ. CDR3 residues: CASSPQGSEAQYF. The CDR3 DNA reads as TGCGCCAGCAGCCCACAGGGGTCCGAGGCCCAGTACTTC. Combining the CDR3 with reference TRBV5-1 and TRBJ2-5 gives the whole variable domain KAGVTQTPRYLIKTRGQQVTLSCSPISGHRSVSWYQQTPGQGLQFLFEYFSETQRNKGNFPGRFSGRQFSNSRSEMNVSTLELGDSALYLCASSPQGSEAQYFGPGTRLLVL.

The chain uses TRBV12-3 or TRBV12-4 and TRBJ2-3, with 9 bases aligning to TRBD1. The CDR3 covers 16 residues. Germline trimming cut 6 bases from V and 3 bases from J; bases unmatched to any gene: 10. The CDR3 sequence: CASRRRGTGWTDTQYF. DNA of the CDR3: TGTGCCAGCAGAAGACGAGGGACAGGGTGGACAGATACGCAGTATTTT.

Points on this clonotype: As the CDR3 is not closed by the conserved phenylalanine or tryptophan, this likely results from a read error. DNA of the CDR3: TGTGCCAGCAGCTTGAGGACAGAGGGGGAGCAGTACCTC. The encoded protein is CASSLRTEGEQYL. The V call is TRBV7-9, the J call TRBJ2-5; D is possibly TRBD1 (6 bases). CDR3 length: 13 residues. Per the germline V gene, CDR1 is SEHNR and CDR2 is FQNEAQ (reference sequence). Trimming took off 3 bases at V and 11 bases at J, with 16 bases between the two ends.

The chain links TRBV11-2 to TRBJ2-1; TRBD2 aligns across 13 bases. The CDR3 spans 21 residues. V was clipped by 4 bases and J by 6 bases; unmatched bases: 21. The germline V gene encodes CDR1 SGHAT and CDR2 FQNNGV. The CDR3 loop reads CASSYGLAGALFGDGGNEQFF. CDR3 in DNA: TGTGCCAGCAGCTACGGACTAGCGGGGGCCCTTTTTGGGGACGGGGGCAATGAGCAGTTCTTC.

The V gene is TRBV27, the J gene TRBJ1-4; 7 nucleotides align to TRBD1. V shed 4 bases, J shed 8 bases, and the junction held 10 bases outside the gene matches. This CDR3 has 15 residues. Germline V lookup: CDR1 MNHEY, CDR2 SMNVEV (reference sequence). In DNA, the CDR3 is TGTGCCAGCAGTTCACTGCGGCAGGGGGGGGAAAAACTGTTTTTT. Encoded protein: CASSSLRQGGEKLFF.

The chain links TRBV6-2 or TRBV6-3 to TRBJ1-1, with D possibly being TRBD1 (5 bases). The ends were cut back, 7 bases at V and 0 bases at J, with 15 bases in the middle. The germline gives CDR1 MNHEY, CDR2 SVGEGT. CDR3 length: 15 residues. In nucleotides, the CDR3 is TGTGCCAGCATACCCCTAGGGACGGTGAACACTGAAGCTTTCTTT. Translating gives CASIPLGTVNTEAFF.

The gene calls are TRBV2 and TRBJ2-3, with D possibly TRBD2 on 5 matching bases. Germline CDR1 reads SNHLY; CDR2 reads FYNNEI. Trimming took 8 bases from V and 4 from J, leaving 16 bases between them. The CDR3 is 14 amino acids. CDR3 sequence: CASSLAARADTQYF. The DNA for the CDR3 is TGTGCCAGCTCTCTAGCCGCTAGGGCAGATACGCAGTATTTT.

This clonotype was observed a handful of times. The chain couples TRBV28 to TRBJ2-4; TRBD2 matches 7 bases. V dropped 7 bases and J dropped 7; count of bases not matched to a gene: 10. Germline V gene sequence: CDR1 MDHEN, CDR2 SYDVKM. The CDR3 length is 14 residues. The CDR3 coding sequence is TGTGCCAGCACGCGTACCCGGGAGGATAACATTCAGTACTTC. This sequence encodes CASTRTREDNIQYF.

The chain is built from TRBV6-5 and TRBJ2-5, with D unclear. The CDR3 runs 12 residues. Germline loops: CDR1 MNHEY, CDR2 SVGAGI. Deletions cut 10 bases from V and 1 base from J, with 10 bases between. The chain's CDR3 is CATRRTQETQYF. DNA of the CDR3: TGTGCCACGCGACGGACCCAAGAGACCCAGTACTTC.

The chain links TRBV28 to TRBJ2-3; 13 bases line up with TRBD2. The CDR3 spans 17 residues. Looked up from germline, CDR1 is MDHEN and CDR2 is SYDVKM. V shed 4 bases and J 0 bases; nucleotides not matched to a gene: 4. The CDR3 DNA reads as TGTGCCAGCAGTTCCGGGACTAGCGGGATGAGCACAGATACGCAGTATTTT. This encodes CASSSGTSGMSTDTQYF.

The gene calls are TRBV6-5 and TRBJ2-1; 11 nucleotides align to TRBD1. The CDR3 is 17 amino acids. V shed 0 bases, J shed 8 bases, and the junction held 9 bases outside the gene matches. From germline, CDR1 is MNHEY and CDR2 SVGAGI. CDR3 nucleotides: TGTGCCAGCAGTTACTCCTCGGACAGGGGGCTTATGGATGAGCAGTTCTTC. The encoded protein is CASSYSSDRGLMDEQFF.

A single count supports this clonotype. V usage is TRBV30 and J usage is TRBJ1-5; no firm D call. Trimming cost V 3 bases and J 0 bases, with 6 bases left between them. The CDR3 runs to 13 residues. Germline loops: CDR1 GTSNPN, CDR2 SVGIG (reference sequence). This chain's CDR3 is CAWRRDSNQPQHF. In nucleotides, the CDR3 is TGTGCCTGGAGAAGGGATAGCAATCAGCCCCAGCATTTT.

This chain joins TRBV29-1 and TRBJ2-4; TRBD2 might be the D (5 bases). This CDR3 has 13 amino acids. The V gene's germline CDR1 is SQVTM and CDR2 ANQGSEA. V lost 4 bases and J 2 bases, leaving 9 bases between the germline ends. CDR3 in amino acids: CSVVGDTKNIQYF. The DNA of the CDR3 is TGCAGCGTTGTGGGAGACACCAAAAACATTCAGTACTTC.

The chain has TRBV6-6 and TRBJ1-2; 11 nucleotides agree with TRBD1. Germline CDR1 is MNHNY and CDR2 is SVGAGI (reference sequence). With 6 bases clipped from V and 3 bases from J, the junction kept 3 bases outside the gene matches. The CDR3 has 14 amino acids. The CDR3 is CASRDRGHDYGYTF. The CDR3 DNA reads TGTGCCAGCAGGGACAGGGGGCATGACTATGGCTACACCTTC.

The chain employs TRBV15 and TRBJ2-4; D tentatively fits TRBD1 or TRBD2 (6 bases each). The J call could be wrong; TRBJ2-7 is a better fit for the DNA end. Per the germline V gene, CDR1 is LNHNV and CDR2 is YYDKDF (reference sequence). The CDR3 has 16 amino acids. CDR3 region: CATSRNDRRVTYEQYF. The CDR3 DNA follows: TGTGCCACCAGCAGGAATGACAGGAGGGTAACCTACGAGCAGTACTTC.

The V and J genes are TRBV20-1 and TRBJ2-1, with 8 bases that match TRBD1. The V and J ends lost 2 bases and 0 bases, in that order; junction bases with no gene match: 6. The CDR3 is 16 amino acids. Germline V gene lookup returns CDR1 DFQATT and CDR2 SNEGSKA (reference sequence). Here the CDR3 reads CSARPSDRGSYNEQFF. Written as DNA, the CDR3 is TGCAGTGCTAGACCTTCCGACAGGGGCTCCTACAATGAGCAGTTCTTC.

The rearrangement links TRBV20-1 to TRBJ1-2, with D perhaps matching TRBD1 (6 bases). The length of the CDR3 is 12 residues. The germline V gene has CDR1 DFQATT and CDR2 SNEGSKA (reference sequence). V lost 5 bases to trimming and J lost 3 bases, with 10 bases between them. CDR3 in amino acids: CSAPRQDYGYTF. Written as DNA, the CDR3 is TGCAGTGCTCCGCGACAGGACTATGGCTACACCTTC.

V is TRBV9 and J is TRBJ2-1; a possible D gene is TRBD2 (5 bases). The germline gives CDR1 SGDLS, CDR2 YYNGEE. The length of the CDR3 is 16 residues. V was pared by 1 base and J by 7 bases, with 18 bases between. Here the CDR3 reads CASSVLGRAEINEQFF. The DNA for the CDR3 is TGTGCCAGCAGCGTACTAGGGCGAGCGGAGATTAATGAGCAGTTCTTC.

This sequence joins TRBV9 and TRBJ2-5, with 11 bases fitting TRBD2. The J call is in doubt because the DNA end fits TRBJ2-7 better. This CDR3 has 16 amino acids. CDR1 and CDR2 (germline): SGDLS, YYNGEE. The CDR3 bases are TGTGCCAGCAGCGTAGCTAGCGGGGGGACTTTCGGCGAGCAGTACTTC. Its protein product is CASSVASGGTFGEQYF.

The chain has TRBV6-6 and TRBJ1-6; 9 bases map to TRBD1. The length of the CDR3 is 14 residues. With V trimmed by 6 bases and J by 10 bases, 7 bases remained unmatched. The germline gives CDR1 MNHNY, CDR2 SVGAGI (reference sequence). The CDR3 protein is CASSETGGPSPLHF. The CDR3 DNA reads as TGTGCCAGCAGCGAAACAGGGGGCCCGTCACCCCTCCACTTT.

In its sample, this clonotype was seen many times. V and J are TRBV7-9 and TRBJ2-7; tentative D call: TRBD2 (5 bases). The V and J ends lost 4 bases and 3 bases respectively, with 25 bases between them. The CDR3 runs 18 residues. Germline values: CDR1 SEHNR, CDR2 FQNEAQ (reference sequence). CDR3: CASSWEIALSTSRYEQYF. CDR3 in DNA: TGTGCCAGCAGCTGGGAGATAGCTCTCTCTACTTCGCGCTACGAGCAGTACTTC.

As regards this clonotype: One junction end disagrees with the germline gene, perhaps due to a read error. The CDR3 loop is CAGSPQGAGIYEQYF. The CDR3, as DNA: TGTGCCGGCAGTCCACAGGGGGCAGGAATCTACGAGCAGTACTTC. This rearrangement joins TRBV12-3 or TRBV12-4 to TRBJ2-4; 9 nucleotides match TRBD1. The J call is in doubt because the DNA end fits TRBJ2-7 better. CDR3 length: 15 residues.

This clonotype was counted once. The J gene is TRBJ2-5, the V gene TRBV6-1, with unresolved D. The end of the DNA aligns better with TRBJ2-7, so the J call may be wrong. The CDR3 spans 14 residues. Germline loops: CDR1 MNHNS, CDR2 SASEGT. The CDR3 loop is CASMDSGSPYEQYF. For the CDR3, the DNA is TGTGCCAGCATGGATTCAGGCTCCCCCTACGAGCAGTACTTC.

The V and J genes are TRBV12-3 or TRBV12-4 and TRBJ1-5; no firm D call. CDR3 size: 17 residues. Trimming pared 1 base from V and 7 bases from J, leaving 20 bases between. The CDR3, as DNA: TGTGCCAGCAGTTTAGGGTTCCGTAGGGCTCAAGACCAGCCCCAGCATTTT. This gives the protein CASSLGFRRAQDQPQHF.

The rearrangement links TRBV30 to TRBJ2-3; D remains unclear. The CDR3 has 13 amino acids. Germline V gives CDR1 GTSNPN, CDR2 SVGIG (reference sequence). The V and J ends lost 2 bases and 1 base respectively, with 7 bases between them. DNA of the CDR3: TGTGCCTGGAGTCCGTACCGCACAGATACGCAGTATTTT. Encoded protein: CAWSPYRTDTQYF.

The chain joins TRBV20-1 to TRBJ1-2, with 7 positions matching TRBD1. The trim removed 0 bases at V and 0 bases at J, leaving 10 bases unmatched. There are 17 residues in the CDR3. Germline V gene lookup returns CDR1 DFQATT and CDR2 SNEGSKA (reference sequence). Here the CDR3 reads CSARELYGTATNYGYTF. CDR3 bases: TGCAGTGCTAGAGAACTCTATGGGACAGCCACTAACTATGGCTACACCTTC.

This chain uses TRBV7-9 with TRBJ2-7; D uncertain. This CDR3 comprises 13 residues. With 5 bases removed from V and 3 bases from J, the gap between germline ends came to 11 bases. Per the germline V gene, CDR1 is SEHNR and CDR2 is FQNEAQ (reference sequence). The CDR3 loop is CASSQALLYEQYF. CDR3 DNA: TGTGCCAGCAGCCAAGCTTTACTCTACGAGCAGTACTTC. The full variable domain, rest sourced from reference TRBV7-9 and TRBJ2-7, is DTGVSQNPRHKITKRGQNVTFRCDPISEHNRLYWYRQTLGQGPEFLTYFQNEAQLEKSRLLSDRFSAERPKGSFSTLEIQRTEQGDSAMYLCASSQALLYEQYFGPGTRLTVT.

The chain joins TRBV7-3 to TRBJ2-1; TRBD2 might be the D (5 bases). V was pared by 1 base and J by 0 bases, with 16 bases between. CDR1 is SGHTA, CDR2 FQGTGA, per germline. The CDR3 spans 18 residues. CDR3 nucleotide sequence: TGTGCCAGCAGCTTAATAGGTGGGCGGGCAAGCTCCTACAATGAGCAGTTCTTC. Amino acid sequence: CASSLIGGRASSYNEQFF.

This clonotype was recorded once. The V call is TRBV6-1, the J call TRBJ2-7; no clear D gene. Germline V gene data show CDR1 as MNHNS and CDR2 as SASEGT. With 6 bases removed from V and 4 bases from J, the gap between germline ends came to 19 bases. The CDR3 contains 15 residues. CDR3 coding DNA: TGTGCCAGCAGACAAGCTCCAGCCCTTCCGTACGAGCAGTACTTC. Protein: CASRQAPALPYEQYF.

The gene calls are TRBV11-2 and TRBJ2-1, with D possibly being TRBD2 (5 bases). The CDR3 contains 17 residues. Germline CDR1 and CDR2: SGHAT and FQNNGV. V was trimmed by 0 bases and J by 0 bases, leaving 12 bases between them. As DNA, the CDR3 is TGTGCCAGCAGCTTAGACCCCCGGACTGACTCCTACAATGAGCAGTTCTTC. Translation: CASSLDPRTDSYNEQFF. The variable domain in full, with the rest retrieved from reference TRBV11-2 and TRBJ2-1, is EAGVAQSPRYKIIEKRQSVAFWCNPISGHATLYWYQQILGQGPKLLIQFQNNGVVDDSQLPKDRFSAERLKGVDSTLKIQPAKLEDSAVYLCASSLDPRTDSYNEQFFGPGTRLTVL.

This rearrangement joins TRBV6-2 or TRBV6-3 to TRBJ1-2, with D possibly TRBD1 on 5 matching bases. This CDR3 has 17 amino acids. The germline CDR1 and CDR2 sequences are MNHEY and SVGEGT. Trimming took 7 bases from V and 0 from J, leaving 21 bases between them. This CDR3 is CASNNILGTESNYGYTF. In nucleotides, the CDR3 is TGTGCCAGCAATAACATCTTGGGGACGGAATCTAACTATGGCTACACCTTC.

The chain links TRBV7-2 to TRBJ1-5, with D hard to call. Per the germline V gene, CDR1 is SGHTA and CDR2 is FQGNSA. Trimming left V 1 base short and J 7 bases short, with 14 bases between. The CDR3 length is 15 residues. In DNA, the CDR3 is TGTGCCAGCAGCTTAGACCGGACCTCCAGACAGCCCCAGCATTTT. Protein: CASSLDRTSRQPQHF.